The next 25 T cell receptor beta chains were all read from a single sample in a study of blood T cell repertoires in COVID-19. This table comes from immunoSEQ multiplex PCR, and its TCRdb copy is limited to in-frame clones, with some not included. The repertoire holds about 110,000 clones, with around 80% as singletons. Specimen: peripheral blood. These TCRs come from an older man with COVID-19, enrolled during active disease.

The V call is TRBV28, the J call TRBJ1-4, with a possible D match to TRBD1 (6 bases). Germline V gives CDR1 MDHEN, CDR2 SYDVKM. Trimming took off 4 bases at V and 7 bases at J, with 16 bases between the two ends. The CDR3 runs to 15 residues. The DNA of the CDR3 is TGTGCCAGCAGTTCGCCGAGGGGAGGGGGTGAAAAACTGTTTTTT. This gives the protein CASSSPRGGGEKLFF.

The chain joins TRBV28 to TRBJ2-5; 11 bases match TRBD2. J lost 2 bases, V lost 6 bases, and 2 bases had no gene match. Germline V gene sequence: CDR1 MDHEN, CDR2 SYDVKM. The CDR3 sequence is 14 residues long. Here the CDR3 reads CASSLAGGQETQYF. The CDR3 nucleotides read TGTGCCAGCAGCTTAGCGGGAGGGCAAGAGACCCAGTACTTC.

CDR3 nucleotides: TGTGCCAGCAGTGAAGGGCTAGAGGTTCAGCAGTTCTTC. This sequence encodes CASSEGLEVQQFF. The J gene is TRBJ2-1, the V gene TRBV2; no clear D. Between the trimmed V and J ends, which lost 1 base and 11 bases, there was a span of 12 bases. The germline gives CDR1 SNHLY, CDR2 FYNNEI. This CDR3 spans 13 amino acids.

The rearrangement links TRBV11-3 to TRBJ1-2; 8 nucleotides match TRBD1. The CDR3 length is 16 residues. Trimming cost V 5 bases and J 2 bases; bases outside gene matches: 10. Germline CDR1 SGHNT, CDR2 YENEEA. CDR3: CASSREGWDRNYGYTF. The CDR3 nucleotides are TGTGCCAGCAGCCGCGAGGGGTGGGACAGGAACTATGGCTACACCTTC.

The chain couples TRBV7-2 to TRBJ2-7; 9 bases are a match to TRBD2. There are 17 residues in the CDR3. The germline V gene encodes CDR1 SGHTA and CDR2 FQGNSA. With 1 base clipped from V and 1 base from J, the junction kept 8 bases outside the gene matches. CDR3 residues: CASSLGEAGGTSYEQYF. DNA of the CDR3: TGTGCCAGCAGCTTAGGGGAGGCGGGAGGGACTTCCTACGAGCAGTACTTC.

This chain connects TRBV5-4 to TRBJ2-5; the match to TRBD2 covers 15 bases. The CDR3 is made up of 18 amino acids. Germline CDR1 is SGHNT and CDR2 is YYREEE (reference sequence). V shed 6 bases, J shed 2 bases, and the junction held 11 bases outside the gene matches. Here the CDR3 DNA reads TGTGCCAGCACCCAACGGACTAGCGGGAGGGCCGGGCAAGAGACCCAGTACTTC. It codes for CASTQRTSGRAGQETQYF.

The rearrangement joins TRBV6-5 to TRBJ2-5; a weak D match, TRBD2 (6 bases). Looked up from germline, CDR1 is MNHEY and CDR2 is SVGAGI. V lost 0 bases to trimming and J lost 1 base, with 9 bases between them. The length of the CDR3 is 15 residues. The CDR3 bases are TGTGCCAGCAGTTACTCGACCGGGAGCCAAGAGACCCAGTACTTC. Its protein is CASSYSTGSQETQYF.

The chain couples TRBV28 to TRBJ2-5, with D possibly being TRBD2 (5 bases). Germline loops: CDR1 MDHEN, CDR2 SYDVKM. Trimming removed 4 bases from V and 3 bases from J, with 15 bases in between. CDR3 size: 15 residues. The CDR3 loop reads CASSSPALREETQYF. The DNA for the CDR3 is TGTGCCAGCAGTTCCCCGGCATTGCGGGAAGAGACCCAGTACTTC.

The gene calls are TRBV5-1 and TRBJ2-1; 8 positions agree with TRBD2. This CDR3 has 16 amino acids. Germline V lookup: CDR1 SGHRS, CDR2 YFSETQ. Trimming at V came to 0 bases and at J to 6 bases, leaving 8 bases not matched to a gene. CDR3 DNA sequence: TGCGCCAGCAGCTTGGGGGCTAGCGGGTTCCTCAATGAGCAGTTCTTC. It encodes CASSLGASGFLNEQFF.

This rearrangement joins TRBV7-3 to TRBJ2-1; possible D gene TRBD2, 6 bases. In germline, CDR1 is SGHTA, CDR2 FQGTGA. The CDR3 totals 13 residues. V lost 4 bases, J lost 10 bases, and 14 bases lay in between. The CDR3: CASSSRDGLEQFF. The CDR3 nucleotides read TGTGCCAGCAGCTCCCGGGACGGACTAGAGCAGTTCTTC. The variable domain in full, with the rest retrieved from reference TRBV7-3 and TRBJ2-1, is GAGVSQTPSNKVTEKGKYVELRCDPISGHTALYWYRQSLGQGPEFLIYFQGTGAADDSGLPNDRFFAVRPEGSVSTLKIQRTERGDSAVYLCASSSRDGLEQFFGPGTRLTVL.

The gene calls are TRBV19 and TRBJ2-1; TRBD2 matches 9 bases. V shed 5 bases, J shed 0 bases, and the junction held 11 bases outside the gene matches. Looked up from germline, CDR1 is LNHDA and CDR2 is SQIVND (reference sequence). This CDR3 comprises 18 residues. The chain's CDR3 is CASSSSGTSRSSYNEQFF. DNA for the CDR3: TGTGCCAGTAGTTCATCCGGGACTAGCAGGAGCTCCTACAATGAGCAGTTCTTC.

The chain carries TRBV18 and TRBJ2-5; D ambiguous. The V and J ends lost 2 bases and 4 bases respectively, with 17 bases between them. The CDR3 has 16 amino acids. The germline V gene encodes CDR1 KGHSH and CDR2 LQKENI. The CDR3 protein is CASSPEHLIRGETQYF. In DNA, the CDR3 is TGTGCCAGCTCACCAGAACACCTCATTCGAGGAGAGACCCAGTACTTC.

The gene calls are TRBV5-8 and TRBJ1-5, with D possibly matching TRBD1 (5 bases). Germline loops: CDR1 SGHTS, CDR2 YDEGEE. The ends were cut back, 4 bases at V and 2 bases at J, with 10 bases in the middle. CDR3 size: 14 residues. The CDR3 here is CASSGRVGNQPQHF. The CDR3 bases are TGTGCCAGCAGCGGCAGGGTTGGCAATCAGCCCCAGCATTTT.

This chain joins TRBV4-2 and TRBJ2-7, with 9 bases matching TRBD2. There are 16 residues in the CDR3. Germline CDR1 reads LGHNA; CDR2 reads YNFKEQ. After removal of 4 bases from V and 5 bases from J, the junction contained 12 bases not matched to a gene. The CDR3 coding sequence is TGTGCCAGCAGCCCGTTCGGGGCTAGCGGGGTGAACGAGCAGTACTTC. Translating it yields CASSPFGASGVNEQYF.

The genes are TRBV3-1 (or the pseudogene TRBV3-2) and TRBJ2-7, with a tentative D call TRBD1 (7 bases). The CDR3 loop spans 16 amino acids. The V end was cut by 0 bases, the J end by 7 bases, with 19 bases between. CDR1 LGHDT and CDR2 YNNKEL come from the germline V gene (reference sequence). In DNA form, the CDR3 reads TGTGCCAGCAGCCAAGACGGAGGGGGCCTGACGGGGGAGCAGTACTTC. It yields the protein CASSQDGGGLTGEQYF.

The V call is TRBV5-1, the J call TRBJ2-4; TRBD2 agrees at 9 bases. This CDR3 region has 16 residues. V gave up 4 bases and J gave up 0 bases; unmatched junction bases: 5. Germline values: CDR1 SGHRS, CDR2 YFSETQ. The CDR3 sequence: CASSGLAGAAKNIQYF. CDR3 DNA sequence: TGCGCCAGCAGCGGTTTAGCGGGAGCAGCCAAAAACATTCAGTACTTC.

V gene TRBV4-3 combines with J gene TRBJ1-1; D is uncertain. CDR1 is LGHNA, CDR2 YSLEER, per germline. V was trimmed by 5 bases and J by 5 bases, leaving 15 bases between them. This CDR3 contains 14 residues. The CDR3 nucleotides read TGCGCCAGCAGCAAGGACCAGCGGTGGACTGAAGCTTTCTTT. Its protein is CASSKDQRWTEAFF.

V is TRBV6-1 and J is TRBJ2-1, with no clear D. Trimming removed 5 bases at V and 7 bases at J, with 18 bases between. Germline V gene data show CDR1 as MNHNS and CDR2 as SASEGT. The CDR3 runs 15 residues. The CDR3 here is CASSTYLAAGNEQFF. The CDR3 DNA reads as TGTGCCAGCAGTACCTATCTCGCCGCCGGGAATGAGCAGTTCTTC.

This rearrangement joins TRBV18 to TRBJ1-1; TRBD1 aligns across 9 bases. Germline-derived CDR1 and CDR2 are KGHSH and LQKENI. With 6 bases clipped from V and 4 bases from J, the junction kept 12 bases outside the gene matches. This CDR3 spans 16 amino acids. For the CDR3, the DNA is TGTGCCAGCTCGGAACAGGGGGCGCGGGTGGCCACTGAAGCTTTCTTT. This codes for CASSEQGARVATEAFF.

This clone was detected only once. The rearrangement uses TRBV28 and TRBJ1-3; maybe TRBD1 (6 bases). CDR3 size: 14 residues. Germline V gene lookup returns CDR1 MDHEN and CDR2 SYDVKM. V dropped 8 bases and J dropped 3 bases, with 14 bases sitting between them. The CDR3 reads CASGPDSFGNTIYF. In DNA, the CDR3 is TGTGCCAGCGGGCCGGACAGCTTTGGAAACACCATATATTTT. Together with reference TRBV28 and TRBJ1-3, the CDR3 gives the full variable domain: DVKVTQSSRYLVKRTGEKVFLECVQDMDHENMFWYRQDPGLGLRLIYFSYDVKMKEKGDIPEGYSVSREKKERFSLILESASTNQTSMYLCASGPDSFGNTIYFGEGSWLTVV.

The chain combines TRBV19 with TRBJ2-7; 14 positions match TRBD2. Trimming at V came to 2 bases and at J to 4 bases, leaving 4 bases not matched to a gene. In germline, CDR1 is LNHDA, CDR2 SQIVND (reference sequence). The CDR3 extends over 16 amino acids. Here the CDR3 reads CASSIRTSGRRYEQYF. CDR3 DNA sequence: TGTGCCAGTAGTATACGGACTAGCGGGAGGCGGTACGAGCAGTACTTC.

CDR3 loop: CASSLLPGLAENYNEQFF. The CDR3 DNA reads TGTGCCAGCAGCTTATTACCGGGACTAGCGGAGAACTACAATGAGCAGTTCTTC. The V call is TRBV3-1 (or the pseudogene TRBV3-2), the J call TRBJ2-1; TRBD2 agrees at 11 bases. The ends lost 5 bases at V and 3 bases at J; junction bases unmatched: 12. CDR1 LGHDT and CDR2 YNNKEL come from the germline V gene (reference sequence). The CDR3 runs 18 residues.

The V call is TRBV28, the J call TRBJ2-3; 9 nucleotides match TRBD2. CDR1 and CDR2 (germline): MDHEN, SYDVKM. V gave up 3 bases and J gave up 5 bases; unmatched junction bases: 6. CDR3 length: 15 amino acids. In DNA form, the CDR3 reads TGTGCCAGCAGTTTCGAGCGGGAGGAGAAAGATACGCAGTATTTT. Its translation: CASSFEREEKDTQYF.

Only a few counts were recorded for this clone. CDR3 region: CASSSGLAAQTQYF. The CDR3 DNA reads as TGTGCCAGCAGCTCCGGACTAGCAGCCCAGACCCAGTACTTC. The J gene is TRBJ2-5, the V gene TRBV7-8; 8 nucleotides align to TRBD2. V lost 4 bases and J lost 6; bases outside the gene matches: 7. The CDR3 runs 14 residues. CDR1 and CDR2 from the germline V gene are SGHVS and FQNEAQ.

The rearrangement uses TRBV7-2 and TRBJ2-1; 7 bases are shared with TRBD2. Germline V lookup: CDR1 SGHTA, CDR2 FQGNSA. This CDR3 spans 16 amino acids. V shed 5 bases, J shed 5 bases, and the junction held 12 bases outside the gene matches. CDR3 residues: CASSRRLADGNNEQFF. The CDR3 DNA reads TGTGCCAGCAGCCGCCGTCTAGCGGACGGAAACAATGAGCAGTTCTTC.